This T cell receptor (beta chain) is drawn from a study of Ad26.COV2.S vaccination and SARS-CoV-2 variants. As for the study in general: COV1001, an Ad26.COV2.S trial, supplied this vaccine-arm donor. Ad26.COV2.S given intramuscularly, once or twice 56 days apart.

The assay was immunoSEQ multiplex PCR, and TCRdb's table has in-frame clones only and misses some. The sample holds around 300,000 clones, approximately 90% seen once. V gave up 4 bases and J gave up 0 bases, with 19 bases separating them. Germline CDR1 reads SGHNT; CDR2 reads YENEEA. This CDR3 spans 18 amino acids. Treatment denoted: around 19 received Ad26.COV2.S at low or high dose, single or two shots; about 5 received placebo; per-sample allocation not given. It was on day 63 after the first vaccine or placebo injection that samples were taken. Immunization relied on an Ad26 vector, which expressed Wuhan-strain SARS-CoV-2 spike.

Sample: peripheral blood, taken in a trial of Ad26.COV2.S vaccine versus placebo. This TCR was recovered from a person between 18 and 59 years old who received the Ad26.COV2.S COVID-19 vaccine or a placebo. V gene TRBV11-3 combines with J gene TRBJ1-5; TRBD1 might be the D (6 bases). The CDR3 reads CASSSLPQGGPSNQPQHF. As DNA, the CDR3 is TGTGCCAGCAGCTCTCTCCCACAGGGAGGACCTAGCAATCAGCCCCAGCATTTT.